This entry features one TCR beta chain sequence. Its antigen is currently unknown. These data are taken from a study of T cell responses to AZD1222 COVID-19 vaccine. Study-wide findings and caveats: Repertoire sampling happened only post peak T cell response.

Data came from immunoSEQ multiplex PCR; TCRdb stores just in-frame clones and leaves some out. The sample lists about 90,000 clones; about 90% were seen once. The receptor was derived from an adult in good health. This sample comprised peripheral blood, obtained on day 0 of MenACWY control vaccination.

CDR3 nucleotides: TGTGCCAGAAGCCCTCCTTCTGGGTCAGGGAGACTTCTATATGGCTACACCTTC. It is translated as CARSPPSGSGRLLYGYTF. This chain uses TRBV5-3 with TRBJ1-2, with a possible D match to TRBD1 (5 bases). TRBV5-3 has ORF status, its function being uncertain. V lost 4 bases to trimming and J lost 5 bases, with 27 bases between them. The CDR3 consists of 18 residues.